These T cell receptor beta chains were read from a single sample in a study of tumor-infiltrating lymphocytes in oesophageal squamous cell carcinoma. TCRdb called the PCR reads again in MiXCR, with one record for every CDR3 protein. This repertoire shows around 14,000 distinct CDR3 sequences, about 56% found once; its top ten account for over 15%. What was sequenced was esophageal tumor tissue. The receptors here all came from a male donor with esophageal squamous cell carcinoma. The conserved cysteine and the conserved F or W are not part of the CDR3 here. D genes are given only for firm matches.

CDR3 protein	D gene	J gene	V gene
ASSYSTGRWVQETQY	-	TRBJ2-5	TRBV6-6
ASSLNGLGEQF	TRBD2	TRBJ2-1	TRBV7-3
ASNWGQGSYEQY	TRBD1	-	TRBV12-3/TRBV12-4
ASSQDLTRPRTDTQY	-	TRBJ2-3	TRBV6-2/TRBV6-3
ASSKWTSGTTYNEQF	TRBD2	TRBJ2-1	TRBV7-9
ATYLAGGDNEQF	TRBD2	TRBJ2-1	TRBV27
ASSARAGYEQY	-	-	TRBV4-1
ASSLRTGTSYEQY	TRBD1	-	TRBV7-4
ASSTGRHLNQPQH	-	TRBJ1-5	TRBV6-1
ASSPSMASGSRDEQY	TRBD2	-	TRBV6-2/TRBV6-3
ASSRTSGKNTGELF	TRBD2	TRBJ2-2	TRBV12-3/TRBV12-4
ASSIQDGYNQPQH	-	TRBJ1-5	TRBV19
ASSVGDRYYGYT	TRBD1	TRBJ1-2	TRBV6-6
ASSRYAGPGGDTQY	TRBD2	TRBJ2-3	TRBV6-1
ASSVQGSNYGYT	TRBD1	TRBJ1-2	TRBV6-1
ASSYGGGGGELF	TRBD2	TRBJ2-2	TRBV6-1
ASRIAGVDTGELF	TRBD2	TRBJ2-2	TRBV12-3/TRBV12-4
ASRPDRGLGGEQY	TRBD1	TRBJ2-5	TRBV6-5
ASSHYEGLPGETQY	-	TRBJ2-5	TRBV7-8
ASSQGPYRNNEQF	-	TRBJ2-1	TRBV4-1
ASSLGQNAYEQY	-	TRBJ2-7	TRBV12-3/TRBV12-4
ASSVGVQETQY	-	TRBJ2-5	TRBV9
ASLWIGPYNEQY	-	TRBJ1-6	TRBV7-6
ASSTGFKNIQY	-	-	TRBV6-8
ASSATGQDEQF	-	TRBJ2-1	TRBV7-9
ASNYVTGGAETGELF	TRBD1	TRBJ2-2	TRBV6-1
ATSRPAGGSGANVLT	TRBD1	TRBJ2-6	TRBV24-1
ASSFGFGEQF	-	-	TRBV7-3
ASSLQGSAKNIQY	-	TRBJ2-4	TRBV7-3
ASSEVVGSSYEQY	-	TRBJ2-7	TRBV6-1
ASSDDVGGNHEQF	-	-	TRBV11-2
ASSFHAGANVLT	-	TRBJ2-6	TRBV7-4
ASSRSGAVQETQY	-	-	TRBV5-3
ASELGGNNEQF	-	-	TRBV12-5
ASSLVNTGELF	-	TRBJ2-2	TRBV11-1
ASRDNSYNEQF	-	TRBJ2-1	TRBV6-1
ASSSNPDSPSYNEQY	-	-	TRBV7-2
ASSPGVGLGNQPQH	-	TRBJ1-5	TRBV7-2
ASSLREKQETQY	-	TRBJ2-5	TRBV7-3
ASSSLSGRGKETQY	TRBD2	-	TRBV7-9
AISEWQGSHEQY	-	TRBJ2-7	TRBV10-3
ASSQRDQDEQY	TRBD2	TRBJ2-7	TRBV5-1
ATGGKRNEQY	-	TRBJ1-6	TRBV10-2
ASSSGGPTREQY	-	TRBJ2-4	TRBV7-8
ASSLRPEWEQY	-	-	TRBV7-2
ASSPSYLGTDTQY	-	TRBJ2-3	TRBV7-3
ASSSGVQNIQY	-	-	TRBV7-2